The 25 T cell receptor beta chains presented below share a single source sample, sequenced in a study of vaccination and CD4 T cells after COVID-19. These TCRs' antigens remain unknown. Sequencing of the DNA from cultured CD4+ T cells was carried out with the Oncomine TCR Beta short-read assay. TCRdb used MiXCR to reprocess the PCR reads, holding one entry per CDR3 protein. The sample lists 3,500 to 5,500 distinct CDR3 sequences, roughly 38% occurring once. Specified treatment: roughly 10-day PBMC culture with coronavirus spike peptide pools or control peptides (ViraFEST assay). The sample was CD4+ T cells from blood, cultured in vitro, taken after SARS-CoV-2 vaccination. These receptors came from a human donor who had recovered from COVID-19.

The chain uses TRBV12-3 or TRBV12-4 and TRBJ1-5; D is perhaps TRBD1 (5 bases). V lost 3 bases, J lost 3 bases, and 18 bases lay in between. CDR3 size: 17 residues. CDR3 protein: CASSFTTPGSSNQPQHF. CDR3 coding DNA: TGTGCCAGCAGTTTCACCACCCCAGGGTCCTCCAATCAGCCCCAGCATTTT.

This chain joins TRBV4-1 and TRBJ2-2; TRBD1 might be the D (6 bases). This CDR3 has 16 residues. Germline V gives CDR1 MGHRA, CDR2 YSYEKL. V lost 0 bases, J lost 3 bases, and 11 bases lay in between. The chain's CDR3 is CASSQDEGVYTGELFF. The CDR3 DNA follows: TGCGCCAGCAGCCAAGACGAGGGGGTCTACACCGGGGAGCTGTTTTTT.

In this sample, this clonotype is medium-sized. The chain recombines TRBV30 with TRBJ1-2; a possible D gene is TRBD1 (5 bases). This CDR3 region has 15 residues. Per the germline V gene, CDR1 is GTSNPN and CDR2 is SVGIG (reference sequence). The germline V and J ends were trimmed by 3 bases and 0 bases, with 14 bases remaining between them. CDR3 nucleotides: TGTGCCTGGAGGGGGACCGAACGTACTAACTATGGCTACACCTTC. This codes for CAWRGTERTNYGYTF.

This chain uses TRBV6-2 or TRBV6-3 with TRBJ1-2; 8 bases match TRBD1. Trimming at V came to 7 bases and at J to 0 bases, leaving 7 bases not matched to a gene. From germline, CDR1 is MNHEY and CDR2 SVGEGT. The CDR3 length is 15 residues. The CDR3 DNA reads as TGTGCCAGCACCCTTCGACAGGGGACTAACTATGGCTACACCTTC. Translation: CASTLRQGTNYGYTF.

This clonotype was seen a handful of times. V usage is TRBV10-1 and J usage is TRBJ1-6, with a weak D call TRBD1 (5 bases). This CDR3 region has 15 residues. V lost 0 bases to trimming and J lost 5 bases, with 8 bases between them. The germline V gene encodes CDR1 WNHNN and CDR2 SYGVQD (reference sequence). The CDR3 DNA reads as TGCGCCAGCAGTGAGTCTTCAGGGAATAATTCACCCCTCCACTTT. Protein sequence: CASSESSGNNSPLHF.

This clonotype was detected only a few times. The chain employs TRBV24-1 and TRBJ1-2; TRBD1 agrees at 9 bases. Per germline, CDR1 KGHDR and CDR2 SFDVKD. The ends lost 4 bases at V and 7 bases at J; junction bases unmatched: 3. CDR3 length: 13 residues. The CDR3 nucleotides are TGTGCCACCAGTGACCGGACAGGGGCTGGCTACACCTTC. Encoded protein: CATSDRTGAGYTF.

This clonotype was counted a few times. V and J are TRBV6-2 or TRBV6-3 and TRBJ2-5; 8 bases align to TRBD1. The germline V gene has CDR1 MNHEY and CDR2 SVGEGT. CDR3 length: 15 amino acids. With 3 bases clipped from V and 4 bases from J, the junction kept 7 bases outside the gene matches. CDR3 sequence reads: CASSYPQGAVETQYF. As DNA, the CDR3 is TGTGCCAGCAGTTATCCCCAGGGGGCCGTAGAGACCCAGTACTTC.

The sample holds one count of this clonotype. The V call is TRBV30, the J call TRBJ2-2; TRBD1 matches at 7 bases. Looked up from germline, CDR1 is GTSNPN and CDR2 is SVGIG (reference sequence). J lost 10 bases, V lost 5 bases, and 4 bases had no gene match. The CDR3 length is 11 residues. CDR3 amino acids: CAWGQEEELFF. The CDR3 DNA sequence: TGTGCCTGGGGACAGGAAGAGGAGCTGTTTTTT.

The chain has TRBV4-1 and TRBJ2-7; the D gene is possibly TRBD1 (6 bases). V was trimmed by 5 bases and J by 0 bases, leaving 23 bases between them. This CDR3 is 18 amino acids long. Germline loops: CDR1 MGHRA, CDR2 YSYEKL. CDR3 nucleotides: TGCGCCAGCAGCACAATCGCTCCGGGACAAAGACTCTCCTACGAGCAGTACTTC. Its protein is CASSTIAPGQRLSYEQYF.

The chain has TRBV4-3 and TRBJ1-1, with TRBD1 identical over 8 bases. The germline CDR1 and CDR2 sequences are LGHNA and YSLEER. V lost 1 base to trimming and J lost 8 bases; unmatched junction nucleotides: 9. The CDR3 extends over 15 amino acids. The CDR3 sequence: CASSQVTGGGSEAFF. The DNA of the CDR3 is TGCGCCAGCAGCCAAGTAACAGGGGGAGGTTCAGAAGCTTTCTTT.

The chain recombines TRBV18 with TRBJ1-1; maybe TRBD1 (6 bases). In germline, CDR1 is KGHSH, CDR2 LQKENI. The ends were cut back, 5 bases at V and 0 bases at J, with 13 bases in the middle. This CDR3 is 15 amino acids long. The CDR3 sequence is CASSGGRGMNTEAFF. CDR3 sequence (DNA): TGTGCCAGCTCAGGGGGCAGAGGTATGAACACTGAAGCTTTCTTT. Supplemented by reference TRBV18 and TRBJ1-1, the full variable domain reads NAGVMQNPRHLVRRRGQEARLRCSPMKGHSHVYWYRQLPEEGLKFMVYLQKENIIDESGMPKERFSAEFPKEGPSILRIQQVVRGDSAAYFCASSGGRGMNTEAFFGQGTRLTVV.

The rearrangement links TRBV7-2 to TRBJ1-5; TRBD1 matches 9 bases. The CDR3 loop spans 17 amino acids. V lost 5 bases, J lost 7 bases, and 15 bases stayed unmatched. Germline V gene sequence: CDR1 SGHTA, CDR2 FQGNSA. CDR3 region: CASSPQPSDRGGQPQHF. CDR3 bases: TGTGCCAGCAGCCCCCAGCCCTCGGACAGGGGAGGGCAGCCCCAGCATTTT.

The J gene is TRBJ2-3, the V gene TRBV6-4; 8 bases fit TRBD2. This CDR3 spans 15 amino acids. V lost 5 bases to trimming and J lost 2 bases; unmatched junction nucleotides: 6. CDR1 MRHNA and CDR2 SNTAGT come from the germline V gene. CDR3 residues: CASSSVAGYTDTQYF. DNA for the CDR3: TGTGCCAGCAGTTCCGTAGCGGGGTACACAGATACGCAGTATTTT.

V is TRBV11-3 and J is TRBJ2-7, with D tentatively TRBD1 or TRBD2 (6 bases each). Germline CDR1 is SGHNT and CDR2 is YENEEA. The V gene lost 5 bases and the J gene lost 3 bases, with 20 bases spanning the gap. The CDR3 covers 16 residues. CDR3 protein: CASSPRGPGGVYEQYF. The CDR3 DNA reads TGTGCCAGCAGCCCCCGGGGGCCCGGAGGAGTCTACGAGCAGTACTTC.

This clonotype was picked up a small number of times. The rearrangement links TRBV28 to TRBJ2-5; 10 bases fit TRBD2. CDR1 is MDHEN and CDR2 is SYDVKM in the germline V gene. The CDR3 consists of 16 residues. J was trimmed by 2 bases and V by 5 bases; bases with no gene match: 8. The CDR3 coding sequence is TGTGCCAGCAGTAGTAGCGGGAGGAGGGCTCAAGAGACCCAGTACTTC. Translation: CASSSSGRRAQETQYF.

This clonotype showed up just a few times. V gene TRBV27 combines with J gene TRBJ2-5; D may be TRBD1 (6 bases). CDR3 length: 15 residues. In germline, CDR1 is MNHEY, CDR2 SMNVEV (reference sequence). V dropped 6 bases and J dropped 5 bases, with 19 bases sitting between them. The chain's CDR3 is CASSPRQGSQETQYF. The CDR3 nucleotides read TGTGCCAGCAGCCCCCGGCAGGGGAGTCAGGAGACCCAGTACTTC.

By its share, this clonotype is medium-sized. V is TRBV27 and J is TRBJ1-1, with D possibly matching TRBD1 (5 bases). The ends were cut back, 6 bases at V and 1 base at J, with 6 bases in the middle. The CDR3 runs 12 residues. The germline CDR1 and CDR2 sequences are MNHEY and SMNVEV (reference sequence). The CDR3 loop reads CASSQGNTEAFF. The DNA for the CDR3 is TGTGCCAGCAGCCAGGGGAACACTGAAGCTTTCTTT.

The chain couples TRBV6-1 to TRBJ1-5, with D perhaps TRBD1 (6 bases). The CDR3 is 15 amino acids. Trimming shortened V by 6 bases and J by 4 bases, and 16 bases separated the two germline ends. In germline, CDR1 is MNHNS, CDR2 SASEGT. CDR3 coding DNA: TGTGCCAGCAGGATATCGGGGGGCGAGAATCAGCCCCAGCATTTT. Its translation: CASRISGGENQPQHF.

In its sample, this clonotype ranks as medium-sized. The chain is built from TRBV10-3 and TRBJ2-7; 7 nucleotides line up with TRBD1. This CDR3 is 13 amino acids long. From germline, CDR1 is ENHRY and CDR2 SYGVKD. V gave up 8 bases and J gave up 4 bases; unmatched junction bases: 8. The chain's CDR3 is CAIGWDSSYEQYF. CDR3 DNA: TGTGCCATCGGGTGGGACAGTTCTTACGAGCAGTACTTC.

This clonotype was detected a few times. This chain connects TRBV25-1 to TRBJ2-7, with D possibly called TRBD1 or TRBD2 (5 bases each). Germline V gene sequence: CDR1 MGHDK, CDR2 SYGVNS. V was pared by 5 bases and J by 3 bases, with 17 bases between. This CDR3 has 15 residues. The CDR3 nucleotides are TGTGCCAGCAGTTATTCCGGGACGGATCACTACGAGCAGTACTTC. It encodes CASSYSGTDHYEQYF.

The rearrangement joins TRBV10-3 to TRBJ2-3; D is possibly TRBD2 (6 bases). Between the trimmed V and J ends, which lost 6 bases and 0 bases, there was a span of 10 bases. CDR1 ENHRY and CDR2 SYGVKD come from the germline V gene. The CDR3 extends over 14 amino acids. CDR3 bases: TGTGCCATCAGAGGAGGGGACAGCACAGATACGCAGTATTTT. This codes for CAIRGGDSTDTQYF.

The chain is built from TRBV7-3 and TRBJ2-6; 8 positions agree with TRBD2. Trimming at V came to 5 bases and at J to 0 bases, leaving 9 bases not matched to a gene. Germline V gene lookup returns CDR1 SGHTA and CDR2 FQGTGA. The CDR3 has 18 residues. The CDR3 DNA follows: TGTGCCAGCAGCCCCCTCAGCGGGGGCGGCTCTGGGGCCAACGTCCTGACTTTC. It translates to CASSPLSGGGSGANVLTF.

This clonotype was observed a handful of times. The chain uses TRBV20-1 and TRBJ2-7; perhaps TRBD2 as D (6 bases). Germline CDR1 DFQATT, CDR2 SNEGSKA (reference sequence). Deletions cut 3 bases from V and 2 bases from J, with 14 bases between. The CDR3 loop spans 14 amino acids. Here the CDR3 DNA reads TGCAGTGCTAGGACAGCGGGCTCCACCTACGAGCAGTACTTC. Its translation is CSARTAGSTYEQYF.

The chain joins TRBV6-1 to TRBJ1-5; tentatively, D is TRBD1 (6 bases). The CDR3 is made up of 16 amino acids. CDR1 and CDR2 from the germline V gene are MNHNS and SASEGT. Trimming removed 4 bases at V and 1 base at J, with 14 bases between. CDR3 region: CASSVLQGHSNQPQHF. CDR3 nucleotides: TGTGCCAGCAGTGTCCTACAGGGACACAGCAATCAGCCCCAGCATTTT.

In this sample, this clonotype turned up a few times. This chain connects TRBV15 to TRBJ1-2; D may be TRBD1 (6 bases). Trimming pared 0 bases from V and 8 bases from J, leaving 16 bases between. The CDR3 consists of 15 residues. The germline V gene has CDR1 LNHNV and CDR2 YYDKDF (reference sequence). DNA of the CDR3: TGTGCCACCAGCAGAGATCCGGGGGGGGCGAGAGGCTACACCTTC. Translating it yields CATSRDPGGARGYTF.